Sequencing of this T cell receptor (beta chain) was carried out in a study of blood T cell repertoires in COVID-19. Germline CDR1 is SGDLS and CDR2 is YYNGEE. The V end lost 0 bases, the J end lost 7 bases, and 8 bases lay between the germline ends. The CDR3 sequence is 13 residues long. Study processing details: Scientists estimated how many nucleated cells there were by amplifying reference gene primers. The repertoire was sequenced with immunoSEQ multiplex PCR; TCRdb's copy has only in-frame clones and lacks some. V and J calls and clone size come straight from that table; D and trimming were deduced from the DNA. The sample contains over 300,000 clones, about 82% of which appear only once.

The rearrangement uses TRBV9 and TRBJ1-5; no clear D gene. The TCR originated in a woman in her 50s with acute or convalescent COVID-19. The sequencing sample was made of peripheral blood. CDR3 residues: CASSVDYSQPQHF. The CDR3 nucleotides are TGTGCCAGCAGCGTAGATTATAGCCAGCCCCAGCATTTT.